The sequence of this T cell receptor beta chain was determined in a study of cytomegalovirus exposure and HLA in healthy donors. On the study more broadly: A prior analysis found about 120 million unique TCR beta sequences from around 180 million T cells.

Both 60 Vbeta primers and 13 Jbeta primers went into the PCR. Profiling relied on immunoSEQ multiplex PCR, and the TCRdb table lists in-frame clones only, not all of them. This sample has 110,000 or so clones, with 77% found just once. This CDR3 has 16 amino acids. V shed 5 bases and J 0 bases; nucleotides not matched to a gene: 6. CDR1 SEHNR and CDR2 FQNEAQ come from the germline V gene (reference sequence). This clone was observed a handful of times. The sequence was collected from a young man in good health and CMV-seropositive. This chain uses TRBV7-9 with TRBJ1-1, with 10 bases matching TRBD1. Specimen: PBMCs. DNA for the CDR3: TGTGCCAGCAGCCCGAGGACAGGGGGGGTGAACACTGAAGCTTTCTTT. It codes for CASSPRTGGVNTEAFF.